The 29 T cell receptor beta chains reported below all come from one sample, sequenced in a study of human T cells and chemical hapten exposure. Time point reported: pre-sensitization, week 0. Treatment meaning: therapeutic diphenylcyclopropenone sensitization with weekly scalp DPC. TCRdb recomputed calls from the RACE reads with MiXCR, one row per CDR3 protein. The sample holds about 80,000 distinct CDR3 sequences, 14% seen once. The sample consisted of whole blood, taken in connection with sensitization to the hapten diphenylcyclopropenone (DPC). These receptors all stem from a woman between 50 and 59 years old with alopecia areata. Some clones in this sample may be carry-over from other donors' samples.

The chain has TRBV11-2 and TRBJ2-1; D is unresolved. The CDR3 covers 13 residues. V dropped 2 bases and J dropped 12 bases, with 14 bases sitting between them. Germline V CDR1 and CDR2: SGHAT, FQNNGV. CDR3 sequence: CASSLSDGQSQFF. For the CDR3, the DNA is TGTGCCAGCAGCTTAAGCGACGGGCAGTCGCAGTTCTTC.

This clonotype was counted ten times or more. The chain carries TRBV7-8 and TRBJ2-3; D tentatively fits TRBD1 or TRBD2 (5 bases each). The CDR3 loop spans 15 amino acids. Germline CDR1 SGHVS, CDR2 FQNEAQ. V was shortened by 1 base and J by 1 base, with 9 bases between the two germline ends. The CDR3 sequence is CASSLDRGGTDTQYF. CDR3 DNA: TGTGCCAGCAGCTTAGACCGGGGCGGCACAGATACGCAGTATTTT.

The chain combines TRBV7-2 with TRBJ2-1; D is possibly TRBD1 (5 bases). CDR1 is SGHTA and CDR2 is FQGNSA in the germline V gene. The CDR3 contains 15 residues. V shed 1 base and J shed 6 bases, with 13 bases lying between them. CDR3 nucleotides: TGTGCCAGCAGCTTAGAGCGACAGACCCGCAATGAGCAGTTCTTC. Its translation is CASSLERQTRNEQFF. The full variable domain, with the rest looked up from reference TRBV7-2 and TRBJ2-1, is GAGVSQSPSNKVTEKGKDVELRCDPISGHTALYWYRQSLGQGLEFLIYFQGNSAPDKSGLPSDRFSAERTGGSVSTLTIQRTQQEDSAVYLCASSLERQTRNEQFFGPGTRLTVL.

Only a few counts were recorded for this clonotype. V is TRBV5-4 and J is TRBJ2-5; 7 bases agree with TRBD2. Trimming at V came to 2 bases and at J to 4 bases, leaving 5 bases not matched to a gene. Germline values: CDR1 SGHNT, CDR2 YYREEE (reference sequence). The CDR3 is 14 residues long. CDR3 amino acids: CASSFGGVLETQYF. The CDR3 DNA sequence: TGTGCCAGCAGCTTTGGGGGGGTTTTAGAGACCCAGTACTTC.

The chain links TRBV11-2 to TRBJ1-3; D is unclear. Germline V gene data show CDR1 as SGHAT and CDR2 as FQNNGV. The CDR3 runs to 14 residues. The V and J ends lost 3 bases and 0 bases respectively, with 6 bases between them. The CDR3 loop is CASSFLGSGNTIYF. For the CDR3, the DNA is TGTGCCAGCAGCTTCTTGGGCTCTGGAAACACCATATATTTT. Together with reference TRBV11-2 and TRBJ1-3, the CDR3 gives the full variable domain: EAGVAQSPRYKIIEKRQSVAFWCNPISGHATLYWYQQILGQGPKLLIQFQNNGVVDDSQLPKDRFSAERLKGVDSTLKIQPAKLEDSAVYLCASSFLGSGNTIYFGEGSWLTVV.

This clonotype was seen only a few times. This sequence joins TRBV7-6 and TRBJ1-4; D perhaps matches TRBD1 (5 bases). Germline V lookup: CDR1 SGHVS, CDR2 FNYEAQ. The length of the CDR3 is 16 residues. Trimming removed 0 bases at V and 0 bases at J, with 8 bases between. The CDR3 nucleotides are TGTGCCAGCAGCTTAGCGCTAGGGGCAACTAATGAAAAACTGTTTTTT. It yields the protein CASSLALGATNEKLFF.

This clonotype has a handful of counts. The gene calls are TRBV20-1 and TRBJ2-1, with 13 bases aligning to TRBD2. The germline gives CDR1 DFQATT, CDR2 SNEGSKA (reference sequence). This CDR3 spans 14 amino acids. Unmatched junction bases numbered 2, after V lost 2 bases and J lost 7 bases. The CDR3 reads CSARSLAGGNEQFF. As DNA, the CDR3 is TGCAGTGCTAGATCACTAGCGGGAGGGAATGAGCAGTTCTTC.

With regard to this clonotype: One end of the junction varies from germline; a read error may be responsible. This rearrangement joins TRBV6-6 to TRBJ2-7, with D possibly TRBD2 on 6 matching bases. The germline V gene encodes CDR1 MNHNY and CDR2 SVGAGI (reference sequence). The CDR3 is 14 residues long. The CDR3 DNA follows: TGTGCCGGCAGGTCGGGAGTTCCCCCCTACGAGCAGTACTTC. Translating gives CAGRSGVPPYEQYF.

This chain joins TRBV5-1 and TRBJ2-1; 7 bases match TRBD2. Trimming removed 4 bases from V and 7 bases from J; junction bases left unmatched: 14. CDR3 length: 16 residues. Germline values: CDR1 SGHRS, CDR2 YFSETQ. For the CDR3, the DNA is TGCGCCAGCAGCCCCCGAGCGGGACCCTTCACGAATGAGCAGTTCTTC. It translates to CASSPRAGPFTNEQFF. The full variable domain, completed using reference TRBV5-1 and TRBJ2-1, is KAGVTQTPRYLIKTRGQQVTLSCSPISGHRSVSWYQQTPGQGLQFLFEYFSETQRNKGNFPGRFSGRQFSNSRSEMNVSTLELGDSALYLCASSPRAGPFTNEQFFGPGTRLTVL.

The gene calls are TRBV11-3 and TRBJ2-7; no definite D call. Trimming pared 1 base from V and 6 bases from J, leaving 10 bases between. The length of the CDR3 is 13 residues. CDR1 and CDR2 from the germline V gene are SGHNT and YENEEA. CDR3 sequence: CASSLGVSTEQYF. In nucleotides, the CDR3 is TGTGCCAGCAGCTTAGGGGTCAGCACCGAGCAGTACTTC.

This clonotype has a single count. The chain combines TRBV27 with TRBJ2-7; 9 nucleotides agree with TRBD1. CDR3 length: 13 residues. In germline, CDR1 is MNHEY, CDR2 SMNVEV (reference sequence). J gave up 5 bases and V 4 bases, and 3 bases lay outside the gene matches. The CDR3 protein is CASSWTGDNEQYF. The CDR3, as DNA: TGTGCCAGCAGTTGGACAGGGGACAACGAGCAGTACTTC.

This clonotype was detected a few times. The chain uses TRBV11-2 and TRBJ2-1; 12 nucleotides match TRBD2. The length of the CDR3 is 14 residues. Per the germline V gene, CDR1 is SGHAT and CDR2 is FQNNGV. J was trimmed by 8 bases and V by 5 bases; bases with no gene match: 4. DNA for the CDR3: TGTGCCAGCAGCCCAAGACTAGCGGGAGATGAGCAGTTCTTC. Its protein is CASSPRLAGDEQFF.

This clonotype has only a few counts. CDR3 loop: CAISEDRGLDEQYF. The CDR3 nucleotides read TGTGCCATCAGTGAAGACAGGGGGCTTGACGAGCAGTACTTC. This sequence joins TRBV10-3 and TRBJ2-7; 10 bases map to TRBD1. V trimming: 3 bases; J trimming: 5 bases; junction bases outside the gene matches: 4. Germline values: CDR1 ENHRY, CDR2 SYGVKD. The CDR3 runs to 14 residues.

CDR3 in amino acids: CASSFEGPDSQYF. The CDR3, as DNA: TGTGCCAGCAGCTTTGAGGGGCCTGATTCGCAGTATTTT. The V gene is TRBV11-2, the J gene TRBJ2-3, with D perhaps given as TRBD1 or TRBD2 (5 bases each). The CDR3 loop spans 13 amino acids. Germline CDR1 SGHAT, CDR2 FQNNGV. V was clipped by 3 bases and J by 10 bases, with 14 bases between them.

In its sample, this clonotype was seen many times. The rearrangement uses TRBV29-1 and TRBJ2-3; TRBD2 aligns across 10 bases. The J segment lost 0 bases and the V segment lost 4 bases, leaving 7 bases of the junction unmatched. The CDR3 length is 16 residues. Germline CDR1 reads SQVTM; CDR2 reads ANQGSEA. This CDR3 is CSVGLAGVVSTDTQYF. The CDR3 nucleotides read TGCAGCGTTGGCCTAGCGGGAGTTGTTAGCACAGATACGCAGTATTTT.

The chain carries TRBV28 and TRBJ2-7; 12 bases are a match to TRBD2. CDR1 is MDHEN, CDR2 SYDVKM, per germline. CDR3 length equals 12 residues. The trim removed 9 bases at V and 6 bases at J, leaving 3 bases unmatched. CDR3 nucleotide sequence: TGTGCCAGTAGGGGACTAGCGGGCGAGCAGTACTTC. It codes for CASRGLAGEQYF. The whole variable domain, filled in from reference TRBV28 and TRBJ2-7, reads DVKVTQSSRYLVKRTGEKVFLECVQDMDHENMFWYRQDPGLGLRLIYFSYDVKMKEKGDIPEGYSVSREKKERFSLILESASTNQTSMYLCASRGLAGEQYFGPGTRLTVT.

The CDR3 DNA reads TGTGCCAGCAGCCCAAGGGGCCGAGAGCAGTTCTTC. It is translated as CASSPRGREQFF. This chain uses TRBV28 with TRBJ2-1; possibly TRBD1 for D (5 bases). From germline, CDR1 is MDHEN and CDR2 SYDVKM. Trimming shortened V by 6 bases and J by 10 bases, and 13 bases separated the two germline ends. The CDR3 has 12 amino acids.

This clonotype was detected ten times or more. The chain carries TRBV29-1 and TRBJ1-1; the match to TRBD1 covers 8 bases. The CDR3 has 13 amino acids. Germline CDR1 reads SQVTM; CDR2 reads ANQGSEA. With V trimmed by 6 bases and J by 1 base, 4 bases remained unmatched. CDR3 sequence (DNA): TGCAGCGTCCCAGGGGGCAAGAACACTGAAGCTTTCTTT. Amino acids: CSVPGGKNTEAFF. Using reference TRBV29-1 and TRBJ1-1 for the parts outside the CDR3, the full variable domain is SAVISQKPSRDICQRGTSLTIQCQVDSQVTMMFWYRQQPGQSLTLIATANQGSEATYESGFVIDKFPISRPNLTFSTLTVSNMSPEDSSIYLCSVPGGKNTEAFFGQGTRLTVV.

V gene TRBV10-3 combines with J gene TRBJ2-7; D is unclear. The germline V and J ends were trimmed by 2 bases and 1 base, with 12 bases remaining between them. In germline, CDR1 is ENHRY, CDR2 SYGVKD. There are 15 residues in the CDR3. CDR3 sequence reads: CAISEGEVRSYEQYF. The CDR3 DNA sequence: TGTGCCATCAGTGAGGGGGAAGTCCGGTCCTACGAGCAGTACTTC.

The rearrangement joins TRBV20-1 to TRBJ1-2; D may be TRBD1 (6 bases). The CDR3 contains 12 residues. V was pared by 6 bases and J by 6 bases, with 14 bases between. Germline CDR1 reads DFQATT; CDR2 reads SNEGSKA (reference sequence). CDR3 coding DNA: TGCAGTGCGGGGACTCCAGGGGATGGCTACACCTTC. Protein product: CSAGTPGDGYTF.

This clonotype was seen only a few times. The chain carries TRBV28 and TRBJ2-7; D ambiguous. The V end was cut by 1 base, the J end by 3 bases, with 4 bases between. CDR1 and CDR2 (germline): MDHEN, SYDVKM. CDR3 length equals 12 residues. This chain's CDR3 is CASSLSRYEQYF. CDR3 bases: TGTGCCAGCAGTTTATCTCGCTACGAGCAGTACTTC.

This clonotype was seen only a few times. The chain uses TRBV11-2 and TRBJ2-1; possibly TRBD2 for D (6 bases). The CDR3 spans 15 residues. Per the germline V gene, CDR1 is SGHAT and CDR2 is FQNNGV. With 7 bases removed from V and 0 bases from J, the gap between germline ends came to 13 bases. Here the CDR3 reads CASNDRDSSYNEQFF. DNA of the CDR3: TGTGCCAGCAACGACCGGGACTCCTCCTACAATGAGCAGTTCTTC.

This chain links TRBV29-1 with TRBJ1-3; the D is unclear. V shed 5 bases and J shed 0 bases, with 8 bases lying between them. Per germline, CDR1 SQVTM and CDR2 ANQGSEA. This CDR3 has 13 amino acids. The CDR3 protein is CSVRTSSGNTIYF. The CDR3 DNA is TGCAGCGTTAGGACCAGCTCTGGAAACACCATATATTTT.

The rearrangement links TRBV14 to TRBJ2-1, with a weak D call TRBD1 (6 bases). V lost 2 bases to trimming and J lost 1 base, with 12 bases between them. The CDR3 spans 16 residues. Per germline, CDR1 SGHDN and CDR2 FVKESK. The CDR3 DNA reads as TGTGCCAGCAGCCAATCCTGGCAGGGGTCCTACAATGAGCAGTTCTTC. It translates to CASSQSWQGSYNEQFF.

The CDR3 DNA follows: TGTGCCAGCAGTCCCAGGGGCTCTGAAGCTTTCTTT. Its translation: CASSPRGSEAFF. This sequence joins TRBV6-6 and TRBJ1-1; D possibly corresponds to TRBD1 (6 bases). Germline CDR1 MNHNY, CDR2 SVGAGI (reference sequence). The CDR3 loop spans 12 amino acids. The V gene lost 5 bases and the J gene lost 6 bases, with 10 bases spanning the gap.

This clonotype was observed a few times. The chain has TRBV7-2 and TRBJ2-1; D assignment may be TRBD1 or TRBD2 (5 bases each). The V gene's germline CDR1 is SGHTA and CDR2 FQGNSA. The CDR3 has 16 residues. V dropped 5 bases and J dropped 0 bases, with 14 bases sitting between them. The CDR3 region has the DNA TGTGCCAGCAGCAAGGAAGGGACCAACTCCTACAATGAGCAGTTCTTC. Amino acids: CASSKEGTNSYNEQFF.

This clonotype has just a few counts. The V gene is TRBV6-2 or TRBV6-3, the J gene TRBJ2-7; D might be TRBD2 (5 bases). Trimming removed 6 bases at V and 4 bases at J, with 19 bases between. Germline assignment: CDR1 MNHEY and CDR2 SVGEGT. The length of the CDR3 is 15 residues. The CDR3 coding sequence is TGTGCCAGCAGACACCCTTATGGGAGCCTTTACGAGCAGTACTTC. Protein sequence: CASRHPYGSLYEQYF.

The V gene is TRBV29-1, the J gene TRBJ2-1; possibly TRBD2 for D (6 bases). The CDR3 sequence is 11 residues long. Trimming took off 7 bases at V and 4 bases at J, with 8 bases between the two ends. Looked up from germline, CDR1 is SQVTM and CDR2 is ANQGSEA. This chain's CDR3 is CSEGLYNEQFF. Here the CDR3 DNA reads TGCAGCGAGGGACTTTACAATGAGCAGTTCTTC.

This clonotype was found a few times. This rearrangement joins TRBV6-6 to TRBJ2-1; 9 positions match TRBD1. After removal of 3 bases from V and 5 bases from J, the junction contained 11 bases not matched to a gene. Germline assignment: CDR1 MNHNY and CDR2 SVGAGI (reference sequence). The CDR3 runs 17 residues. This CDR3 is CASSYRGPGQGHNEQFF. The CDR3 DNA is TGTGCCAGCAGTTATAGAGGCCCGGGACAGGGCCACAATGAGCAGTTCTTC.